This section outlines one T cell receptor (beta chain) sequence together with its context. The CDR3 extends over 16 amino acids. The trim removed 1 base at V and 7 bases at J, leaving 8 bases unmatched. Germline-derived CDR1 and CDR2 are LGHDT and YNNKEL (reference sequence). Data came from immunoSEQ multiplex PCR; TCRdb stores just in-frame clones and leaves some out. The table lists tens of thousands of clones, 94% of them singletons, with under 6.5% in the top ten. This record comes from a study of brain T cells in children with intractable seizures. This rearrangement joins TRBV3-1 (or the pseudogene TRBV3-2) to TRBJ2-1, with 9 bases aligning to TRBD2. This TCR was recovered from a boy younger than 18 with focal cortical dysplasia and intractable seizures. The sequencing used peripheral blood, collected at surgery. CDR3 nucleotides: TGTGCCAGCAGCCAAGGGGCTAGCGGGATCAAGAATGAGCAGTTCTTC. Residues: CASSQGASGIKNEQFF.